The TCR beta chain under discussion was sequenced for a study of blood T cell repertoires in COVID-19. Across the study: PBMCs, B-cell-depleted T cells, or T cells provided the cDNA or gDNA that made up the material.

This clone was recorded a few times. The CDR3 extends over 15 amino acids. Germline CDR1 is MDHEN and CDR2 is SYDVKM. V was trimmed by 6 bases and J by 7 bases, leaving 19 bases between them. Assay: immunoSEQ multiplex PCR; the TCRdb copy retains only in-frame clones and omits some. The data contain 100,000 to 150,000 clones, roughly 83% of them singletons. The sequence derives from a man in his forties with active or convalescent COVID-19. The sequenced material came from peripheral blood. The gene calls are TRBV28 and TRBJ1-3; weak D call: TRBD1 (5 bases). CDR3 residues: CASSRSNARGNTIYF. The CDR3 nucleotides are TGTGCCAGCAGCCGGAGCAACGCCCGGGGGAACACCATATATTTT.